The 31 T cell receptor beta chains below all came from one sample that was sequenced in a study of T cell responses to AZD1222 COVID-19 vaccine (dated by TCRdb to the early 2020s). What the time point label conveys for this sample: baseline before first vaccination. Library prep was done by the immunoSEQ multiplex PCR assay. Drawn from immuneACCESS, this table holds only the in-frame rearrangements with V and J called that TCRdb kept. Clones are partly lost; checked studies trace under half to an unresolved V gene and leave the rest unexplained. This sample has approximately 120,000 clones in its table, and approximately 90% of those were observed once. The ten largest clones represent approximately 19% of the sample. Sequencing used peripheral blood, obtained on day 0 of AZD1222 vaccination. The receptors come from an adult in good health.

The chain links TRBV30 to TRBJ1-2; 7 positions agree with TRBD1. The CDR3 is 12 amino acids. V was pared by 1 base and J by 6 bases, with 2 bases of the junction left unmatched. CDR1 is GTSNPN, CDR2 SVGIG, per germline (reference sequence). The CDR3 is CAWSGQGNGYTF. The CDR3 region has the DNA TGTGCCTGGAGTGGACAGGGTAATGGCTACACCTTC.

The chain employs TRBV6-5 and TRBJ2-3; 7 bases map to TRBD2. The germline V gene has CDR1 MNHEY and CDR2 SVGAGI. The V gene end was trimmed by 3 bases and the J gene end by 5 bases; junction bases not matched to a gene: 5. The CDR3 runs to 14 residues. The CDR3 DNA is TGTGCCAGCAGTTATCGAACTAGCGTAGATACGCAGTATTTT. Translation: CASSYRTSVDTQYF.

The chain employs TRBV5-6 and TRBJ2-2, with TRBD1 matching over 8 bases. The V segment lost 0 bases and the J segment 7 bases; nucleotides outside the gene matches: 8. Looked up from germline, CDR1 is SGHDT and CDR2 is YYEEEE. The length of the CDR3 is 16 residues. The CDR3 DNA reads as TGTGCCAGCAGCTTGGTCGGCAGGGGGCAAGGCGGGGAGCTGTTTTTT. Its protein is CASSLVGRGQGGELFF.

The V and J genes are TRBV18 and TRBJ2-3; TRBD2 aligns across 14 bases. CDR1 is KGHSH and CDR2 is LQKENI in the germline V gene. V lost 3 bases to trimming and J lost 5 bases; unmatched junction nucleotides: 4. The CDR3 is 16 residues long. In nucleotides, the CDR3 is TGTGCCAGCTCACCGCGGACTAGCGGGGGGCGAGATACGCAGTATTTT. This sequence encodes CASSPRTSGGRDTQYF.

The chain combines TRBV11-3 with TRBJ1-6, with 9 nucleotides matching TRBD1. The CDR3 is 16 amino acids. V gave up 1 base and J gave up 5 bases; unmatched junction bases: 3. CDR1 and CDR2 (germline): SGHNT, YENEEA. CDR3 bases: TGTGCCAGCAGCTTAGTCGGGACAGGGAATAATTCACCCCTCCACTTT. Translation: CASSLVGTGNNSPLHF.

In nucleotides, the CDR3 is TGTGCCAGCTGGGACACGGGGTCCTACGAGCAGTACGTC. Translated: CASWDTGSYEQYV. The rearrangement joins TRBV2 to TRBJ2-7; TRBD1 might be the D (6 bases). V lost 8 bases, J lost 1 base, and 12 bases lay in between. The length of the CDR3 is 13 residues. CDR1 is SNHLY and CDR2 is FYNNEI in the germline V gene.

The chain links TRBV12-3 or TRBV12-4 to TRBJ1-1, with D perhaps TRBD1 (6 bases). V was cut by 2 bases and J by 5 bases, with 9 bases left in between. The CDR3 is 13 residues long. The CDR3 DNA reads as TGTGCCAGCAGTTTACAGGGGAGAACTGAAGCTTTCTTT. Translating gives CASSLQGRTEAFF.

V gene TRBV7-2 combines with J gene TRBJ2-1; perhaps D is TRBD1 or TRBD2 (5 bases each). V lost 5 bases, J lost 2 bases, and 10 bases lay in between. The CDR3 extends over 14 amino acids. Germline lookup yields CDR1 SGHTA and CDR2 FQGNSA. CDR3 protein: CASSPGQAYNEQFF. Here the CDR3 DNA reads TGTGCCAGCAGCCCGGGGCAGGCCTACAATGAGCAGTTCTTC.

This sequence joins TRBV7-2 and TRBJ1-4; 8 bases align to TRBD1. J gave up 8 bases and V 4 bases, and 6 bases lay outside the gene matches. CDR1 and CDR2 from the germline V gene are SGHTA and FQGNSA. The CDR3 has 14 amino acids. DNA of the CDR3: TGTGCCAGCAGCTCAACAGGGGGAAGAGAAAAACTGTTTTTT. This gives the protein CASSSTGGREKLFF. The variable domain in full, with the rest retrieved from reference TRBV7-2 and TRBJ1-4, is GAGVSQSPSNKVTEKGKDVELRCDPISGHTALYWYRQSLGQGLEFLIYFQGNSAPDKSGLPSDRFSAERTGGSVSTLTIQRTQQEDSAVYLCASSSTGGREKLFFGSGTQLSVL.

The V gene is TRBV18, the J gene TRBJ1-6; TRBD1 is a possible D gene (5 bases). Germline V gene lookup returns CDR1 KGHSH and CDR2 LQKENI. V was shortened by 4 bases and J by 9 bases, with 13 bases between the two germline ends. CDR3 length: 14 residues. The CDR3 loop reads CASSLAGGGSPLHF. In DNA form, the CDR3 reads TGTGCCAGCTCACTGGCGGGGGGTGGTTCACCCCTCCACTTT.

The rearrangement joins TRBV5-8 to TRBJ1-1; no clear D. Germline V lookup: CDR1 SGHTS, CDR2 YDEGEE. The ends were cut back, 2 bases at V and 8 bases at J, with 4 bases in the middle. CDR3 length: 10 amino acids. In DNA, the CDR3 is TGTGCCAGCAGCTTTCTCGAAGCTTTCTTT. Translation: CASSFLEAFF.

J is TRBJ2-5 and V is TRBV5-1; 7 nucleotides line up with TRBD1. Unmatched junction bases numbered 14, after V lost 4 bases and J lost 5 bases. The CDR3 consists of 16 residues. Germline V gene lookup returns CDR1 SGHRS and CDR2 YFSETQ. CDR3: CASSPGPQGLVETQYF. CDR3 in DNA: TGCGCCAGCAGCCCTGGGCCACAGGGGTTAGTTGAGACCCAGTACTTC.

V gene TRBV6-4 combines with J gene TRBJ2-2, with 7 positions matching TRBD1. Germline V gives CDR1 MRHNA, CDR2 SNTAGT. This CDR3 spans 15 amino acids. V was clipped by 6 bases and J by 2 bases; unmatched bases: 6. In DNA, the CDR3 is TGTGCCAGCAGGGTCGCAGGGGGTAACACCGGGGAGCTGTTTTTT. Its translation: CASRVAGGNTGELFF.

The chain links TRBV28 to TRBJ1-2, with 7 nucleotides matching TRBD1. The germline V gene has CDR1 MDHEN and CDR2 SYDVKM. V gave up 7 bases and J gave up 8 bases; unmatched junction bases: 10. CDR3 length: 13 residues. CDR3 nucleotides: TGTGCCAGCACCTTCGGACAGGCGGGGGGCTACACCTTC. Its translation is CASTFGQAGGYTF.

This sequence joins TRBV7-2 and TRBJ1-2; tentative D call: TRBD1 (6 bases). From germline, CDR1 is SGHTA and CDR2 FQGNSA. V was clipped by 0 bases and J by 4 bases, with 15 bases between them. The CDR3 spans 16 residues. CDR3 protein: CASSLALGTRTYGYTF. The CDR3 bases are TGTGCCAGCAGCTTAGCGCTAGGGACACGGACCTATGGCTACACCTTC.

The chain carries TRBV5-1 and TRBJ1-4; 9 bases agree with TRBD1. Trimming took 4 bases from V and 2 from J; bases not matched to a gene: 12. The CDR3 covers 18 residues. CDR1 is SGHRS and CDR2 is YFSETQ in the germline V gene. In DNA form, the CDR3 reads TGCGCCAGCAGCCTAAACAGGGGGCGCGTGGGCACTAATGAAAAACTGTTTTTT. Amino acids: CASSLNRGRVGTNEKLFF. The entire variable domain, with the rest obtained from reference TRBV5-1 and TRBJ1-4, is as follows: KAGVTQTPRYLIKTRGQQVTLSCSPISGHRSVSWYQQTPGQGLQFLFEYFSETQRNKGNFPGRFSGRQFSNSRSEMNVSTLELGDSALYLCASSLNRGRVGTNEKLFFGSGTQLSVL.

CDR3 sequence reads: CASSDGTSFSNQPQHF. CDR3 bases: TGTGCCAGCAGCGACGGGACCTCCTTTAGCAATCAGCCCCAGCATTTT. V usage is TRBV9 and J usage is TRBJ1-5; tentative D call: TRBD1 (5 bases). Germline CDR1 is SGDLS and CDR2 is YYNGEE. The CDR3 is 16 amino acids. The germline V and J ends were trimmed by 3 bases and 0 bases, with 13 bases remaining between them.

The CDR3 loop is CASSSDGYNEQFF. DNA of the CDR3: TGTGCCAGCAGTTCCGACGGGTACAATGAGCAGTTCTTC. The J gene is TRBJ2-1, the V gene TRBV2; D remains unclear. The length of the CDR3 is 13 residues. Germline V gene sequence: CDR1 SNHLY, CDR2 FYNNEI. The V and J ends lost 5 bases and 4 bases respectively, with 9 bases between them. The whole variable domain, filled in from reference TRBV2 and TRBJ2-1, reads EPEVTQTPSHQVTQMGQEVILRCVPISNHLYFYWYRQILGQKVEFLVSFYNNEISEKSEIFDDQFSVERPDGSNFTLKIRSTKLEDSAMYFCASSSDGYNEQFFGPGTRLTVL.

The chain joins TRBV3-1 (or the pseudogene TRBV3-2) to TRBJ2-7, with D perhaps matching TRBD1 or TRBD2 (7 bases each). With 0 bases removed from V and 6 bases from J, the gap between germline ends came to 18 bases. CDR3 length: 16 residues. Germline V gene lookup returns CDR1 LGHDT and CDR2 YNNKEL (reference sequence). As DNA, the CDR3 is TGTGCCAGCAGCCAAGATAGGAAGGGAGGGGGCCTCGAGCAGTACTTC. Its translation: CASSQDRKGGGLEQYF.

The J gene is TRBJ2-4, the V gene TRBV19, with D possibly matching TRBD1 (6 bases). V lost 4 bases and J 3 bases, leaving 16 bases between the germline ends. Germline values: CDR1 LNHDA, CDR2 SQIVND (reference sequence). This CDR3 contains 16 residues. The CDR3 spells CASSTSRGEGKNIQYF. CDR3 bases: TGTGCCAGTAGTACGAGCAGGGGTGAGGGCAAAAACATTCAGTACTTC. Using reference TRBV19 and TRBJ2-4 for the parts outside the CDR3, the full variable domain is DGGITQSPKYLFRKEGQNVTLSCEQNLNHDAMYWYRQDPGQGLRLIYYSQIVNDFQKGDIAEGYSVSREKKESFPLTVTSAQKNPTAFYLCASSTSRGEGKNIQYFGAGTRLSVL.

The chain has TRBV7-9 and TRBJ1-1; no reliable D call. This CDR3 region has 16 residues. The germline V gene encodes CDR1 SEHNR and CDR2 FQNEAQ (reference sequence). Trimming took off 1 base at V and 1 base at J, with 13 bases between the two ends. The CDR3 protein is CASSLGEGMGNTEAFF. Written as DNA, the CDR3 is TGTGCCAGCAGCTTAGGTGAGGGAATGGGGAACACTGAAGCTTTCTTT.

The chain has TRBV10-3 and TRBJ1-1; D ambiguous. Trimming stripped 4 bases from V and 0 bases from J, with 9 bases between. The CDR3 consists of 14 residues. Germline V lookup: CDR1 ENHRY, CDR2 SYGVKD. CDR3 in amino acids: CAISGAGLNTEAFF. The CDR3, as DNA: TGTGCCATCAGTGGGGCAGGACTGAACACTGAAGCTTTCTTT.

V gene TRBV3-1 (or the pseudogene TRBV3-2) combines with J gene TRBJ1-5; D not resolved. V was pared by 4 bases and J by 5 bases, with 15 bases between. The germline V gene has CDR1 LGHDT and CDR2 YNNKEL (reference sequence). The CDR3 contains 15 residues. In nucleotides, the CDR3 is TGTGCCAGCAGCCCCCGAAGAGGGCGGGATCAGCCCCAGCATTTT. The encoded protein is CASSPRRGRDQPQHF.

This clone has a single count. The DNA is left out, because the CDR3 cannot be placed on it with certainty; the CDR3 is given as TCRdb lists it. V and J are TRBV5-1 and TRBJ1-2; the DNA was not used to check the table's D call, TRBD1. From germline, CDR1 is SGHRS and CDR2 YFSETQ. The CDR3 totals 23 residues, both ends included. The CDR3 protein is CANARALRQQLGQGEPLETGYTF.

This rearrangement joins TRBV13 to TRBJ2-2, with 9 bases identical to TRBD2. This CDR3 has 17 residues. Germline V gene sequence: CDR1 PRHDT, CDR2 FYEKMQ (reference sequence). Trimming took 2 bases from V and 4 from J; bases not matched to a gene: 8. The CDR3 is CASSLITSGRFTGELFF. The CDR3 DNA is TGTGCCAGCAGCTTAATTACGAGCGGGAGGTTCACCGGGGAGCTGTTTTTT.

As to this clone: Other DNA sequences in this specimen translate into the identical CDR3. The chain uses TRBV7-2 and TRBJ1-2; 10 nucleotides agree with TRBD1. J was trimmed by 3 bases and V by 0 bases; bases with no gene match: 1. The CDR3 is made up of 15 amino acids. Per the germline V gene, CDR1 is SGHTA and CDR2 is FQGNSA. For the CDR3, the DNA is TGTGCCAGCAGCTTAGCGGGGACAGGGGACTATGGCTACACCTTC. Its translation is CASSLAGTGDYGYTF.

The chain carries TRBV10-1 and TRBJ1-1; 10 bases align to TRBD1. The CDR3 is made up of 16 amino acids. CDR1 and CDR2 (germline): WNHNN, SYGVQD (reference sequence). Trimming at V came to 7 bases and at J to 1 base, leaving 9 bases not matched to a gene. The CDR3, as DNA: TGCGCCAGCAAGCAGACAGGGGGCCGTGGGAACACTGAAGCTTTCTTT. It is translated as CASKQTGGRGNTEAFF.

This chain uses TRBV5-1 with TRBJ2-3; possibly TRBD1 for D (5 bases). The CDR3 has 15 residues. Germline V gene lookup returns CDR1 SGHRS and CDR2 YFSETQ. V was shortened by 4 bases and J by 1 base, with 13 bases between the two germline ends. The CDR3 nucleotides are TGCGCCAGCAGCCTAGGGGTGCCGGGCACAGATACGCAGTATTTT. Translating it yields CASSLGVPGTDTQYF.

The J gene is TRBJ2-1, the V gene TRBV6-2 or TRBV6-3; possible D gene TRBD1, 5 bases. Trimming stripped 2 bases from V and 4 bases from J, with 9 bases between. This CDR3 comprises 14 residues. Germline CDR1 is MNHEY and CDR2 is SVGEGT. The CDR3 bases are TGTGCCAGCAGTTACAGACAGCTATACAATGAGCAGTTCTTC. This translates into CASSYRQLYNEQFF.

This chain joins TRBV3-1 (or the pseudogene TRBV3-2) and TRBJ1-5; 8 positions match TRBD1. The CDR3 is 13 residues long. Germline CDR1 LGHDT, CDR2 YNNKEL (reference sequence). Trimming took 4 bases from V and 7 from J; bases not matched to a gene: 3. CDR3 in amino acids: CASSLGQGQPQHF. CDR3 in DNA: TGTGCCAGCAGCCTCGGACAGGGCCAGCCCCAGCATTTT.

This clone was seen a handful of times. The CDR3 DNA reads as TGTGCCAGTAGTATACTTGGCGCGGACACTGAAGCTTTCTTT. Its translation: CASSILGADTEAFF. The chain employs TRBV19 and TRBJ1-1; D is undetermined. There are 14 residues in the CDR3. CDR1 and CDR2 from the germline V gene are LNHDA and SQIVND (reference sequence). Trimming cost V 2 bases and J 3 bases, with 10 bases left between them.